The 11 T cell receptor beta chains below come from one sample, sequenced in a study of blood T cell repertoires in COVID-19. TCRdb keeps only in-frame clones here, not all; method: immunoSEQ multiplex PCR. The sample contains fewer than 200,000 clones, 60% to 85% of which appear only once. The sequencing input was peripheral blood. The receptor set was obtained from a man between 60 and 75 years old with acute or convalescent COVID-19.

The V gene is TRBV2, the J gene TRBJ2-7, with 10 nucleotides matching TRBD2. After removal of 4 bases from V and 5 bases from J, the junction contained 8 bases not matched to a gene. Germline V gene sequence: CDR1 SNHLY, CDR2 FYNNEI. The CDR3 is made up of 15 amino acids. The CDR3 DNA follows: TGTGCCAGCAGTGCGTCAGTAGCGGGGGGCGACGAGCAGTACTTC. It encodes CASSASVAGGDEQYF.

The V gene is TRBV15, the J gene TRBJ1-4; unclear D gene. The CDR3 totals 15 residues. Germline CDR1 LNHNV, CDR2 YYDKDF (reference sequence). V lost 0 bases and J 8 bases, leaving 13 bases between the germline ends. As DNA, the CDR3 is TGTGCCACCAGCAGAGATGGGAGGGAGGAGGAAAAACTGTTTTTT. Translation: CATSRDGREEEKLFF.

The rearrangement uses TRBV5-8 and TRBJ2-6; 9 bases agree with TRBD1. There are 15 residues in the CDR3. CDR1 and CDR2 (germline): SGHTS, YDEGEE. The V gene end was trimmed by 3 bases and the J gene end by 2 bases; junction bases not matched to a gene: 0. This chain's CDR3 is CASSWDRAGANVLTF. Written as DNA, the CDR3 is TGTGCCAGCAGCTGGGACAGGGCTGGGGCCAACGTCCTGACTTTC. Full variable domain (missing parts from reference TRBV5-8 and TRBJ2-6): EAGVTQSPTHLIKTRGQQATLRCSPISGHTSVYWYQQALGLGLQFLLWYDEGEERNRGNFPPRFSGRQFPNYSSELNVNALELEDSALYLCASSWDRAGANVLTFGAGSRLTVL.

J is TRBJ2-5 and V is TRBV11-2; 7 bases are shared with TRBD2. Germline lookup yields CDR1 SGHAT and CDR2 FQNNGV. The CDR3 totals 15 residues. J lost 4 bases, V lost 3 bases, and 8 bases had no gene match. The CDR3, as DNA: TGTGCCAGCAGCTTGGGGGGGGTGGCGAGAGAGACCCAGTACTTC. Its protein is CASSLGGVARETQYF. Full variable domain (remainder filled in from reference TRBV11-2 and TRBJ2-5): EAGVAQSPRYKIIEKRQSVAFWCNPISGHATLYWYQQILGQGPKLLIQFQNNGVVDDSQLPKDRFSAERLKGVDSTLKIQPAKLEDSAVYLCASSLGGVARETQYFGPGTRLLVL.

The genes are TRBV7-2 and TRBJ2-5; possible D gene TRBD1, 6 bases. This CDR3 is built from 14 residues. Looked up from germline, CDR1 is SGHTA and CDR2 is FQGNSA. Trimming took off 3 bases at V and 4 bases at J, with 12 bases between the two ends. The CDR3 DNA follows: TGTGCCAGCAGCTTGATCCCCAGGGGAGAGACCCAGTACTTC. Its translation is CASSLIPRGETQYF.

The V call is TRBV24-1, the J call TRBJ2-3; the D gene is possibly TRBD2 (5 bases). The V gene's germline CDR1 is KGHDR and CDR2 SFDVKD. Between the trimmed V and J ends, which lost 4 bases and 1 base, there was a span of 8 bases. The CDR3 spans 14 residues. This CDR3 reads CATSDPGGTDTQYF. The CDR3 DNA reads as TGTGCCACCAGTGACCCCGGGGGCACAGATACGCAGTATTTT.

This sequence joins TRBV27 and TRBJ1-4, with D possibly TRBD1 on 6 matching bases. The CDR3 sequence is 13 residues long. Per germline, CDR1 MNHEY and CDR2 SMNVEV (reference sequence). V lost 4 bases, J lost 4 bases, and 7 bases lay in between. CDR3 protein: CASSSRGNEKLFF. In nucleotides, the CDR3 is TGTGCCAGCAGTTCCAGGGGTAATGAAAAACTGTTTTTT.

V gene TRBV27 combines with J gene TRBJ1-1; the D gene is possibly TRBD1 (6 bases). Germline V CDR1 and CDR2: MNHEY, SMNVEV (reference sequence). With 4 bases removed from V and 1 base from J, the gap between germline ends came to 10 bases. This CDR3 has 14 residues. The CDR3 nucleotides are TGTGCCAGCAGTTGGCGGGGGCCGAACACTGAAGCTTTCTTT. This codes for CASSWRGPNTEAFF.

The chain couples TRBV6-6 to TRBJ1-2, with 8 bases that match TRBD1. CDR3 length: 14 residues. The germline V gene encodes CDR1 MNHNY and CDR2 SVGAGI (reference sequence). Germline trimming cut 6 bases from V and 4 bases from J; bases unmatched to any gene: 7. The CDR3 is CASSGTGDIYGYTF. The CDR3 DNA sequence: TGTGCCAGCAGCGGGACAGGCGATATCTATGGCTACACCTTC.

This chain uses TRBV24-1 with TRBJ2-2; possible D gene TRBD1, 6 bases. Germline V CDR1 and CDR2: KGHDR, SFDVKD. This CDR3 has 14 amino acids. With 7 bases removed from V and 0 bases from J, the gap between germline ends came to 8 bases. CDR3 residues: CATRGQSNTGELFF. The CDR3, as DNA: TGTGCCACCAGAGGACAGTCGAACACCGGGGAGCTGTTTTTT.

J is TRBJ1-1 and V is TRBV5-1, with 8 bases fitting TRBD1. CDR3 length equals 14 residues. Losses at the gene ends were 5 bases for V and 3 bases for J; bases not matched to a gene: 6. Germline lookup yields CDR1 SGHRS and CDR2 YFSETQ. DNA of the CDR3: TGCGCCAGCAGGGGACAGGTAACGGACACTGAAGCTTTCTTT. It is translated as CASRGQVTDTEAFF. Combining the CDR3 with reference TRBV5-1 and TRBJ1-1 gives the whole variable domain KAGVTQTPRYLIKTRGQQVTLSCSPISGHRSVSWYQQTPGQGLQFLFEYFSETQRNKGNFPGRFSGRQFSNSRSEMNVSTLELGDSALYLCASRGQVTDTEAFFGQGTRLTVV.